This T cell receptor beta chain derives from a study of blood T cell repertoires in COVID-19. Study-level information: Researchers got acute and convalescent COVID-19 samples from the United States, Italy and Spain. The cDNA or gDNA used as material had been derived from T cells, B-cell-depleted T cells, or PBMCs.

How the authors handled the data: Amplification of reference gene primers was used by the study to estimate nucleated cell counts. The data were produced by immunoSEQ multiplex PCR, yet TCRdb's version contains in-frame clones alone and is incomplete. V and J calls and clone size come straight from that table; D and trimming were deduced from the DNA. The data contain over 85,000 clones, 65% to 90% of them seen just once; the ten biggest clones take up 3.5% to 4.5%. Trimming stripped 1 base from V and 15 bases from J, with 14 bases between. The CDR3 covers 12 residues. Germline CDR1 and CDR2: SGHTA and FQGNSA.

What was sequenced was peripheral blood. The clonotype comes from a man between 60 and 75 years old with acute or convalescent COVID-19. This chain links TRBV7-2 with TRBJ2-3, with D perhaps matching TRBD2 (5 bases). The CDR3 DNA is TGTGCCAGCAGCTTAGTCGCTGGGTCGGGATATTTT. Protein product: CASSLVAGSGYF.